This T cell receptor (beta chain) was profiled in a study of cytomegalovirus exposure and HLA in healthy donors. Study observations and caveats: In a later analysis, several top co-occurrence clusters appeared linked to parvovirus B19, influenza, CMV and Epstein-Barr virus. DRB1 showed the most TCR associations and HLA-C the fewest in a later analysis, as rates varied by HLA locus.

As to this clone: Antigen specificity is unknown.

The germline V gene has CDR1 SGHAT and CDR2 FQNNGV. Trimming at V came to 3 bases and at J to 3 bases, leaving 4 bases not matched to a gene. The CDR3 spans 14 residues. The PCR made use of 60 Vbeta and 13 Jbeta primers. Only in-frame clones appear in the TCRdb table, and some are missing; sequencing was by immunoSEQ multiplex PCR. Seen here are under 200,000 clones, 65% to 90% observed once, and the top ten hold roughly 0.34%. What was sequenced was PBMCs. The sequence was collected from a woman under 40 in good health and CMV-seronegative. This chain connects TRBV11-2 to TRBJ2-7, with TRBD1 matching over 8 bases. The CDR3 DNA follows: TGTGCCAGCAGCTTGGGCACAGGGGGCTACGAGCAGTACTTC. Its translation: CASSLGTGGYEQYF. Combining the CDR3 with reference TRBV11-2 and TRBJ2-7 gives the whole variable domain EAGVAQSPRYKIIEKRQSVAFWCNPISGHATLYWYQQILGQGPKLLIQFQNNGVVDDSQLPKDRFSAERLKGVDSTLKIQPAKLEDSAVYLCASSLGTGGYEQYFGPGTRLTVT.